These 8 T cell receptor beta chains were sequenced from one sample in a study of blood T cell repertoires in COVID-19. The protocol was immunoSEQ multiplex PCR, while the TCRdb copy is restricted to in-frame clones and leaves out a portion. The sample includes around 71,000 clones, 85% of them seen just once. Sequenced input: peripheral blood. These receptors all come from a man older than 75 with acute or convalescent COVID-19.

V usage is TRBV9 and J usage is TRBJ2-1, with TRBD2 identical over 8 bases. Germline assignment: CDR1 SGDLS and CDR2 YYNGEE. The CDR3 runs 16 residues. J lost 5 bases, V lost 0 bases, and 7 bases had no gene match. CDR3 amino acids: CASSVVPSGSDNEQFF. DNA of the CDR3: TGTGCCAGCAGCGTAGTCCCCAGCGGGAGCGACAATGAGCAGTTCTTC.

This chain links TRBV5-1 with TRBJ2-1; D perhaps matches TRBD1 (5 bases). With 0 bases removed from V and 2 bases from J, the gap between germline ends came to 6 bases. Germline loops: CDR1 SGHRS, CDR2 YFSETQ. This CDR3 is 14 amino acids long. This CDR3 is CASSLGQPYNEQFF. CDR3 nucleotides: TGCGCCAGCAGCTTGGGACAGCCCTACAATGAGCAGTTCTTC.

The chain carries TRBV7-9 and TRBJ1-4, with 9 bases fitting TRBD1. V was pared by 4 bases and J by 4 bases, with 13 bases of the junction left unmatched. Per the germline V gene, CDR1 is SEHNR and CDR2 is FQNEAQ (reference sequence). This CDR3 has 18 residues. The DNA for the CDR3 is TGTGCCAGCAGCTCCCGTCCCGGGACAGGGATCGTTAATGAAAAACTGTTTTTT. Its translation is CASSSRPGTGIVNEKLFF.

CDR3 region: CAAGAFGWNTEAFF. The CDR3 DNA is TGTGCGGCGGGGGCGTTTGGTTGGAACACTGAAGCTTTCTTT. This sequence joins TRBV6-5 and TRBJ1-1; TRBD1 might be the D (6 bases). Germline values: CDR1 MNHEY, CDR2 SVGAGI. There are 14 residues in the CDR3.

The chain recombines TRBV5-6 with TRBJ2-3; 10 positions match TRBD1. This CDR3 has 17 amino acids. J gave up 4 bases and V 3 bases, and 11 bases lay outside the gene matches. Germline V gene data show CDR1 as SGHDT and CDR2 as YYEEEE. CDR3 in DNA: TGTGCCAGCAGCTCCGGGACAGGGGTGCTAGTAGCAGATACGCAGTATTTT. It translates to CASSSGTGVLVADTQYF.

The J gene is TRBJ1-6, the V gene TRBV20-1; 8 bases match TRBD1. The CDR3 runs 15 residues. V shed 3 bases, J shed 7 bases, and the junction held 8 bases outside the gene matches. CDR1 and CDR2 (germline): DFQATT, SNEGSKA (reference sequence). Written as DNA, the CDR3 is TGCAGTGCTAGTACTCCCGGGACAGGAAATTCACCCCTCCACTTT. Residues: CSASTPGTGNSPLHF.

The chain employs TRBV2 and TRBJ2-3; a weak D match, TRBD1 (6 bases). Trimming took 7 bases from V and 2 from J, leaving 13 bases between them. From germline, CDR1 is SNHLY and CDR2 FYNNEI. The CDR3 is 14 amino acids. DNA of the CDR3: TGTGCCAGCAAGGGGGACCCGAACACAGATACGCAGTATTTT. Its protein product is CASKGDPNTDTQYF.

The genes are TRBV29-1 and TRBJ2-5; D unclear. This CDR3 comprises 13 residues. V was clipped by 4 bases and J by 0 bases, with 9 bases between them. The germline V gene encodes CDR1 SQVTM and CDR2 ANQGSEA. The CDR3 protein is CSVVGEYQETQYF. CDR3 sequence (DNA): TGCAGCGTTGTGGGCGAGTACCAAGAGACCCAGTACTTC.